One sample yielded the 28 T cell receptor beta chains listed below, sequenced in a study of blood T cell repertoires in COVID-19. Assay: immunoSEQ multiplex PCR; the TCRdb copy retains only in-frame clones and omits some. The data contain around 380,000 clones, roughly 86% of them singletons. The sample comprised PBMCs or T cells enriched from blood (not recorded which). The receptors come from a young man who had recovered from COVID-19.

V gene TRBV12-3 or TRBV12-4 combines with J gene TRBJ1-3; possible D gene TRBD1, 6 bases. With 6 bases removed from V and 11 bases from J, the gap between germline ends came to 14 bases. The CDR3 length is 12 residues. In nucleotides, the CDR3 is TGTGCCAGCAGCAACAGGGAACAAGCCATATATTTT. It is translated as CASSNREQAIYF.

The chain links TRBV9 to TRBJ1-2; D call uncertain. Trimming took off 4 bases at V and 4 bases at J, with 11 bases between the two ends. The CDR3 runs to 13 residues. The germline V gene encodes CDR1 SGDLS and CDR2 YYNGEE. DNA for the CDR3: TGTGCCAGCAGCCTTCTAGATTTCTATGGCTACACCTTC. It specifies CASSLLDFYGYTF.

The J gene is TRBJ2-2, the V gene TRBV5-1, with a possible D match to TRBD1 (6 bases). Between the trimmed V and J ends, which lost 5 bases and 7 bases, there was a span of 21 bases. The CDR3 loop spans 16 amino acids. CDR1 SGHRS and CDR2 YFSETQ come from the germline V gene. The CDR3 bases are TGCGCCAGCAGTCCGCCCGGGACACCGAGTGGCGGGGAGCTGTTTTTT. It specifies CASSPPGTPSGGELFF. Using reference TRBV5-1 and TRBJ2-2 for the parts outside the CDR3, the full variable domain is KAGVTQTPRYLIKTRGQQVTLSCSPISGHRSVSWYQQTPGQGLQFLFEYFSETQRNKGNFPGRFSGRQFSNSRSEMNVSTLELGDSALYLCASSPPGTPSGGELFFGEGSRLTVL.

The chain combines TRBV5-1 with TRBJ2-1; D is possibly TRBD2 (7 bases). CDR1 is SGHRS and CDR2 is YFSETQ in the germline V gene. V dropped 3 bases and J dropped 3 bases, with 22 bases sitting between them. This CDR3 comprises 18 residues. In DNA form, the CDR3 reads TGCGCCAGCAGCTCGCCTATGGGCGGGGGCATTAACTACAATGAGCAGTTCTTC. This encodes CASSSPMGGGINYNEQFF.

This sequence joins TRBV19 and TRBJ2-1, with TRBD2 matching over 7 bases. The CDR3 has 14 residues. Trimming cost V 5 bases and J 5 bases; bases outside gene matches: 6. Germline CDR1 and CDR2: LNHDA and SQIVND (reference sequence). CDR3 coding DNA: TGTGCCAGTAGTCGGGGCGGGGGAAACAATGAGCAGTTCTTC. It yields the protein CASSRGGGNNEQFF.

The V gene is TRBV13, the J gene TRBJ1-2, with TRBD1 identical over 8 bases. Germline CDR1 is PRHDT and CDR2 is FYEKMQ (reference sequence). Germline trimming cut 8 bases from V and 3 bases from J; bases unmatched to any gene: 5. The CDR3 runs 13 residues. CDR3: CASGTGGYYGYTF. CDR3 DNA: TGTGCCAGCGGTACAGGGGGATACTATGGCTACACCTTC.

The chain carries TRBV12-5 and TRBJ2-7, with a weak D call TRBD1 (6 bases). The CDR3 loop spans 14 amino acids. The germline V and J ends were trimmed by 6 bases and 3 bases, with 15 bases remaining between them. Germline CDR1 is LGHNT and CDR2 is FRNRAP. CDR3 sequence reads: CASGTGRPFYEQYF. CDR3 in DNA: TGTGCTAGTGGGACAGGTCGCCCATTCTACGAGCAGTACTTC.

V is TRBV13 and J is TRBJ1-6; D remains ambiguous. From germline, CDR1 is PRHDT and CDR2 FYEKMQ (reference sequence). This CDR3 spans 15 amino acids. V lost 0 bases and J lost 8, with 11 bases in between. CDR3 protein: CASSLGRAPHSPLHF. The CDR3 coding sequence is TGTGCCAGCAGCTTAGGGCGTGCGCCTCATTCACCCCTCCACTTT.

The chain uses TRBV19 and TRBJ1-1, with a tentative D call TRBD1 (5 bases). The CDR3 sequence is 13 residues long. The V end lost 5 bases, the J end lost 4 bases, and 11 bases lay between the germline ends. Germline V gene sequence: CDR1 LNHDA, CDR2 SQIVND (reference sequence). The CDR3 sequence: CASSVFGGTEAFF. The CDR3 coding sequence is TGTGCCAGTAGTGTTTTCGGGGGCACTGAAGCTTTCTTT.

V and J are TRBV7-8 and TRBJ1-6; D might be TRBD1 (5 bases). The CDR3 has 14 residues. CDR1 SGHVS and CDR2 FQNEAQ come from the germline V gene. Trimming pared 4 bases from V and 4 bases from J, leaving 8 bases between. The CDR3 sequence: CASSSTAYNSPLHF. In DNA form, the CDR3 reads TGTGCCAGCAGCTCGACAGCTTATAATTCACCCCTCCACTTT.

The chain couples TRBV28 to TRBJ1-4; TRBD1 matches 8 bases. Germline CDR1 and CDR2: MDHEN and SYDVKM. Losses at the gene ends were 8 bases for V and 3 bases for J; bases not matched to a gene: 14. The CDR3 sequence is 17 residues long. CDR3 sequence reads: CASSRVRKQGANEKLFF. CDR3 in DNA: TGTGCCAGCTCCAGGGTGAGGAAACAGGGGGCTAATGAAAAACTGTTTTTT.

The chain carries TRBV5-1 and TRBJ2-1; maybe TRBD1 (6 bases). This CDR3 is 14 amino acids long. The V end lost 5 bases, the J end lost 0 bases, and 9 bases lay between the germline ends. Germline V CDR1 and CDR2: SGHRS, YFSETQ. The DNA of the CDR3 is TGCGCCAGCAGGGGGGCTAGCTCCTACAATGAGCAGTTCTTC. The encoded protein is CASRGASSYNEQFF.

This chain links TRBV9 with TRBJ1-2; possible D gene TRBD1, 6 bases. Germline-derived CDR1 and CDR2 are SGDLS and YYNGEE. Trimming cost V 1 base and J 5 bases, with 15 bases left between them. This CDR3 is 15 amino acids long. CDR3 protein: CASSVKTGQTYGYTF. The DNA of the CDR3 is TGTGCCAGCAGCGTAAAGACTGGACAGACGTATGGCTACACCTTC. Using reference TRBV9 and TRBJ1-2 for the parts outside the CDR3, the full variable domain is DSGVTQTPKHLITATGQRVTLRCSPRSGDLSVYWYQQSLDQGLQFLIQYYNGEERAKGNILERFSAQQFPDLHSELNLSSLELGDSALYFCASSVKTGQTYGYTFGSGTRLTVV.

This chain joins TRBV2 and TRBJ1-3, with D perhaps matching TRBD1 (6 bases). V was clipped by 6 bases and J by 4 bases, with 25 bases between them. The CDR3 consists of 18 residues. The V gene's germline CDR1 is SNHLY and CDR2 FYNNEI. The CDR3 DNA reads TGTGCCAGCAGCCCCGGGACACGAAACGATTTAATGGGAAACACCATATATTTT. Amino acid sequence: CASSPGTRNDLMGNTIYF.

In nucleotides, the CDR3 is TGTGCTAGTGGACCGCCCGGATCGGGTGAAAAACTGTTTTTT. Protein: CASGPPGSGEKLFF. This rearrangement joins TRBV12-5 to TRBJ1-4, with D hard to call. Germline V gene lookup returns CDR1 LGHNT and CDR2 FRNRAP. The CDR3 length is 14 residues. V lost 6 bases and J lost 7, with 15 bases in between.

The genes are TRBV20-1 and TRBJ1-5; no clear D gene. There are 13 residues in the CDR3. Germline V gene data show CDR1 as DFQATT and CDR2 as SNEGSKA (reference sequence). Trimming shortened V by 3 bases and J by 0 bases, and 6 bases separated the two germline ends. This chain's CDR3 is CSASQYSNQPQHF. The DNA for the CDR3 is TGCAGTGCTAGTCAGTATAGCAATCAGCCCCAGCATTTT.

The rearrangement uses TRBV28 and TRBJ1-2; TRBD1 matches at 7 bases. Germline V gives CDR1 MDHEN, CDR2 SYDVKM. Losses at the gene ends were 7 bases for V and 5 bases for J; bases not matched to a gene: 7. The CDR3 is 13 amino acids. The chain's CDR3 is CASTIDREYGYTF. The CDR3 nucleotides read TGTGCCAGCACCATCGACAGGGAGTATGGCTACACCTTC.

The V and J genes are TRBV6-5 and TRBJ2-3; tentative D call: TRBD2 (5 bases). Trimming shortened V by 5 bases and J by 2 bases, and 11 bases separated the two germline ends. The CDR3 has 14 amino acids. CDR1 MNHEY and CDR2 SVGAGI come from the germline V gene. The CDR3 loop is CASSPSGNTDTQYF. The CDR3, as DNA: TGTGCCAGCAGTCCGTCGGGAAACACAGATACGCAGTATTTT.

The V gene is TRBV3-1 (or the pseudogene TRBV3-2), the J gene TRBJ2-5, with 8 bases identical to TRBD2. The germline gives CDR1 LGHDT, CDR2 YNNKEL (reference sequence). The CDR3 has 15 residues. V was clipped by 0 bases and J by 7 bases; unmatched bases: 7. The CDR3 DNA reads TGTGCCAGCAGCCAAGATTCGTCTAGCGGGTGGACCCAGTACTTC. Translated: CASSQDSSSGWTQYF.

The CDR3 is CASSLESGGALDTQYF. CDR3 nucleotide sequence: TGTGCCAGCAGCTTAGAAAGCGGGGGGGCCTTAGATACGCAGTATTTT. The J gene is TRBJ2-3, the V gene TRBV2; TRBD2 agrees at 10 bases. Germline V CDR1 and CDR2: SNHLY, FYNNEI. J gave up 5 bases and V 6 bases, and 11 bases lay outside the gene matches. This CDR3 region has 16 residues.

This chain uses TRBV5-1 with TRBJ2-2, with D hard to call. CDR1 is SGHRS, CDR2 YFSETQ, per germline. The CDR3 consists of 15 residues. Trimming pared 3 bases from V and 2 bases from J, leaving 11 bases between. The CDR3 loop reads CASSSVERNTGELFF. For the CDR3, the DNA is TGCGCCAGCAGCTCGGTGGAGAGAAACACCGGGGAGCTGTTTTTT.

The chain recombines TRBV6-4 with TRBJ1-1; D uncertain. CDR1 is MRHNA, CDR2 SNTAGT, per germline. The CDR3 is made up of 13 amino acids. V lost 6 bases and J lost 11, with 19 bases in between. DNA of the CDR3: TGTGCCAGCAGCCCTCGGGAGGAGCGCCCGGCTTTCTTT. Its protein is CASSPREERPAFF.

This clone was counted a few times. V and J are TRBV3-1 (or the pseudogene TRBV3-2) and TRBJ2-3; TRBD1 matches at 7 bases. Germline trimming cut 3 bases from V and 0 bases from J; bases unmatched to any gene: 3. Germline V CDR1 and CDR2: LGHDT, YNNKEL (reference sequence). CDR3 length: 15 residues. The CDR3 bases are TGTGCCAGCAGCCACGGACAGGCTAGCACAGATACGCAGTATTTT. Translation gives CASSHGQASTDTQYF.

The chain has TRBV30 and TRBJ1-1, with TRBD1 matching 10 bases. The junction had 9 bases not matched to a gene; V was cut back by 2 bases and J by 6 bases. Looked up from germline, CDR1 is GTSNPN and CDR2 is SVGIG (reference sequence). This CDR3 is built from 15 residues. CDR3 region: CAWSISPGTGAEAFF. The CDR3 nucleotides read TGTGCCTGGAGTATATCTCCCGGGACAGGGGCTGAAGCTTTCTTT.

This clone appeared once. V and J are TRBV5-6 and TRBJ1-2; D is unclear. This CDR3 is 14 amino acids long. The germline V gene encodes CDR1 SGHDT and CDR2 YYEEEE. Deletions cut 0 bases from V and 2 bases from J, with 8 bases between. The CDR3 loop reads CASSLEWQNYGYTF. The DNA of the CDR3 is TGTGCCAGCAGCTTGGAATGGCAGAACTATGGCTACACCTTC.

CDR3 sequence (DNA): TGTGCCAGCAGCTCGACAGGGTTGAGTGAAGCTTTCTTT. It is translated as CASSSTGLSEAFF. V gene TRBV7-6 combines with J gene TRBJ1-1; 7 positions match TRBD1. The trim removed 4 bases at V and 7 bases at J, leaving 6 bases unmatched. The germline V gene has CDR1 SGHVS and CDR2 FNYEAQ. The CDR3 is made up of 13 amino acids.

J is TRBJ1-1 and V is TRBV9, with D maybe TRBD1 (5 bases). The V end was cut by 4 bases, the J end by 1 base, with 11 bases between. The CDR3 is 14 residues long. CDR1 and CDR2 from the germline V gene are SGDLS and YYNGEE. The CDR3 DNA reads as TGTGCCAGCAGCCCAAATACAGGGAACACTGAAGCTTTCTTT. Protein product: CASSPNTGNTEAFF.

This clone has only one observation. The chain recombines TRBV11-2 with TRBJ1-2, with a weak D call TRBD1 (5 bases). Trimming stripped 5 bases from V and 7 bases from J, with 17 bases between. The CDR3 runs 14 residues. The germline V gene encodes CDR1 SGHAT and CDR2 FQNNGV. CDR3 protein: CASSPGVFSGGYTF. The CDR3 nucleotides read TGTGCCAGCAGCCCGGGGGTTTTTAGCGGTGGCTACACCTTC.